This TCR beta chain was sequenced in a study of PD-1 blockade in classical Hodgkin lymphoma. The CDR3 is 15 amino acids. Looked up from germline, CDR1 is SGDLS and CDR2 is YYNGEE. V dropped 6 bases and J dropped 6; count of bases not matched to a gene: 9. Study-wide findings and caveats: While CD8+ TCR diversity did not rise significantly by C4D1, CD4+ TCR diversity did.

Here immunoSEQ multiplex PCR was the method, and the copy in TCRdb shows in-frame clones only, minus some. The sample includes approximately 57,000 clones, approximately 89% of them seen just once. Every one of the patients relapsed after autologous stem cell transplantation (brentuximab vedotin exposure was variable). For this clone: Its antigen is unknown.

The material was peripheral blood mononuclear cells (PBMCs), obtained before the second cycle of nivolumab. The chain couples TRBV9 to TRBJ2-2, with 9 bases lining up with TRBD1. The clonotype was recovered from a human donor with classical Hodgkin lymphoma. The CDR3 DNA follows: TGTGCCAGCACCCAAACAGGGGGCGACGCCGGGGAGCTGTTTTTT. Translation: CASTQTGGDAGELFF.